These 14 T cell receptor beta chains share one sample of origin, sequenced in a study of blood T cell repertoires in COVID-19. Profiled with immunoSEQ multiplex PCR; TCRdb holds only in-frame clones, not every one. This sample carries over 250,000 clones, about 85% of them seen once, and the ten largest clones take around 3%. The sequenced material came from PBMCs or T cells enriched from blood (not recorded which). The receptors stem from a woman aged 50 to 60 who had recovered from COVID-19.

This chain's CDR3 is CAISEWTGNSYGYTF. The CDR3 bases are TGTGCCATCAGTGAGTGGACAGGGAATTCCTATGGCTACACCTTC. The chain has TRBV10-3 and TRBJ1-2; 8 bases match TRBD1. Germline loops: CDR1 ENHRY, CDR2 SYGVKD. V shed 1 base and J 4 bases; nucleotides not matched to a gene: 5. The CDR3 runs 15 residues.

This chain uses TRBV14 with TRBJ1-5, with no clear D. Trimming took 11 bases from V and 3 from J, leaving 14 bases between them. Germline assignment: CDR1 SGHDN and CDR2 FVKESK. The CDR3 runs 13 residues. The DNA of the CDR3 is TGTGCCTGCTCACAGACAATCAATCAGCCCCAGCATTTT. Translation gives CACSQTINQPQHF.

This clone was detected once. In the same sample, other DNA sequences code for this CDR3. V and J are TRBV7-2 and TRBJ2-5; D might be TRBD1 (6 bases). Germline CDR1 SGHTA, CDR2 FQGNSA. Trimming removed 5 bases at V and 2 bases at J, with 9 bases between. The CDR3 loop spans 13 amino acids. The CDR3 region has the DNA TGTGCCAGCAGCCCAGGACAGCAAGAGACCCAGTACTTC. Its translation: CASSPGQQETQYF.

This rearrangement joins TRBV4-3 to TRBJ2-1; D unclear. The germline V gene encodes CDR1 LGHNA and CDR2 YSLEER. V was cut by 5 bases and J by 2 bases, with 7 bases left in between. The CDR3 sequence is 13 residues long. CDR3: CASSLDTYNEQFF. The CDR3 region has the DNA TGCGCCAGCAGCTTAGACACCTACAATGAGCAGTTCTTC.

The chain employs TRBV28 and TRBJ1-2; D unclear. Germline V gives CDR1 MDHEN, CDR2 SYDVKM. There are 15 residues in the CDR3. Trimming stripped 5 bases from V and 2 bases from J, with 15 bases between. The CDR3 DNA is TGTGCCAGCAGTCCCTCCTTGGCACTAAACTATGGCTACACCTTC. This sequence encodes CASSPSLALNYGYTF.

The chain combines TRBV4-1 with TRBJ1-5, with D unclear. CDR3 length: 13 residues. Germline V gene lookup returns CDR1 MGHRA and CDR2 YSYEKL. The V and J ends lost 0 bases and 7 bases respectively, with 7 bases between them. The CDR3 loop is CASSQDRIQPQHF. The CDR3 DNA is TGCGCCAGCAGCCAAGATAGAATACAGCCCCAGCATTTT.

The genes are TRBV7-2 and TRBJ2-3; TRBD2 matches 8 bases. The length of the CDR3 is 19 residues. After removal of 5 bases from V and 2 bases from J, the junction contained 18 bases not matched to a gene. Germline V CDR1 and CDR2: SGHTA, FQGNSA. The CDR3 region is CASSPVGGLTSDPTDTQYF. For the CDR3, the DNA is TGTGCCAGCAGCCCCGTGGGGGGGTTGACTAGCGACCCCACAGATACGCAGTATTTT.

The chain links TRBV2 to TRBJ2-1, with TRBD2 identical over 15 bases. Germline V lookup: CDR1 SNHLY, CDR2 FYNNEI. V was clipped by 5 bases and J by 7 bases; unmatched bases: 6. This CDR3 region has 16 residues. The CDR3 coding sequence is TGTGCCAGCAGTAACGGACTAGCGGGAGGGCAAAATGAGCAGTTCTTC. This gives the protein CASSNGLAGGQNEQFF.

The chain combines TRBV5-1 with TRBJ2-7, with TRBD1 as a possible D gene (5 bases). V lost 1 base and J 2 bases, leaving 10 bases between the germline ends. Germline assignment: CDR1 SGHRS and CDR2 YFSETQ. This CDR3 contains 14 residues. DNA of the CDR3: TGCGCCAGCAGCTTGAGACAGAATCCCTACGAGCAGTACTTC. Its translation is CASSLRQNPYEQYF.

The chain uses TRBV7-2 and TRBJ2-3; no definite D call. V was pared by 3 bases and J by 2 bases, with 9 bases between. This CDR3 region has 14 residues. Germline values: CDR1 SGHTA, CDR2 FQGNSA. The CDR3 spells CASSLRLSTDTQYF. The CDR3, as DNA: TGTGCCAGCAGCTTGAGATTGTCCACAGATACGCAGTATTTT.

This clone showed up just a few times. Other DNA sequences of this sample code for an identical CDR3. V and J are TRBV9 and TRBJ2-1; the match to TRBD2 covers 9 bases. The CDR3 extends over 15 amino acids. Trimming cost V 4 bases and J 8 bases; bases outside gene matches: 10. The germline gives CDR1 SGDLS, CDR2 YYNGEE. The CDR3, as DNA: TGTGCCAGCAGCCTTTCTAGCGGGAATTTTGATGAGCAGTTCTTC. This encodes CASSLSSGNFDEQFF. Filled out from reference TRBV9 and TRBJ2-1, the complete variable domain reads DSGVTQTPKHLITATGQRVTLRCSPRSGDLSVYWYQQSLDQGLQFLIQYYNGEERAKGNILERFSAQQFPDLHSELNLSSLELGDSALYFCASSLSSGNFDEQFFGPGTRLTVL.

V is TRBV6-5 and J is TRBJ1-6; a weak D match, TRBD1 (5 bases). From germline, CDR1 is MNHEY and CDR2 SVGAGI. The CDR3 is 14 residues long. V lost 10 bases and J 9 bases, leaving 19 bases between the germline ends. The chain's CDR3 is CATKNNRLGSPLHF. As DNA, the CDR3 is TGTGCCACCAAAAATAACAGGCTCGGTTCACCCCTCCACTTT.

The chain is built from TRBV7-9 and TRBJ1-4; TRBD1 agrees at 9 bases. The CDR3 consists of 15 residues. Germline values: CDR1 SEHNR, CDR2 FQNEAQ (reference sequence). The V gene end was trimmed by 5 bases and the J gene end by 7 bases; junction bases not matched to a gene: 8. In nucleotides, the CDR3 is TGTGCCAGCAGCGGACCACAGGGGGCGGGTGAAAAACTGTTTTTT. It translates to CASSGPQGAGEKLFF.

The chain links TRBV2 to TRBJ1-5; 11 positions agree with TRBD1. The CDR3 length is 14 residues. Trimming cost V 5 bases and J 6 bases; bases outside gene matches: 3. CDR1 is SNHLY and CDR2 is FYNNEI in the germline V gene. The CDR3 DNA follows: TGTGCCAGCAGTAGGACAGGGGGCAGTCAGCCCCAGCATTTT. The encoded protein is CASSRTGGSQPQHF.